This T cell receptor beta chain was sequenced during a study of CD8 T cells in ankylosing spondylitis. Regarding the study as a whole: Earlier studies detected some motif variants in reactive arthritis synovial fluid and blood. About eight highly homologous variants made up a TCR beta motif that seemed to typify ankylosing spondylitis blood. Researchers report that disease-linked clones proved CD8+ and relatively rare in peripheral blood.

TCRdb fed the 5' RACE reads into MiXCR, producing one record per CDR3 protein. Among around 39,000 distinct CDR3 sequences listed, 13% were seen once. The V gene's germline CDR1 is MDHEN and CDR2 SYDVKM. This CDR3 comprises 12 residues. Trimming cost V 2 bases and J 8 bases, with 9 bases left between them. Notes on this clonotype: Its antigen remains unknown.

The chain uses TRBV28 and TRBJ1-1; maybe TRBD1 (5 bases). The clonotype was recovered from a male donor with ankylosing spondylitis. Sequencing input: synovial fluid, either unsorted or a sorted T cell fraction (not recorded which). CDR3 sequence: CASSLGRGEAFF. The CDR3 DNA reads TGTGCCAGCAGTTTAGGGAGGGGAGAAGCTTTCTTT.